This T cell receptor (beta chain) was sequenced in a study of cytomegalovirus exposure and HLA in healthy donors. Overall study findings and caveats: Cytomegalovirus-associated status was assigned to about 180 TCR beta chains.

This clone was observed once. Its target is not known. Germline lookup yields CDR1 SGDLS and CDR2 YYNGEE. The CDR3 is 14 residues long. V lost 0 bases, J lost 1 base, and 8 bases lay in between. A multiplex PCR was run with 60 Vbeta primers and 13 Jbeta primers. The data were produced by immunoSEQ multiplex PCR, yet TCRdb's version contains in-frame clones alone and is incomplete. The repertoire holds some 140,000 clones, approximately 87% seen once, with 4.5% to 6.5% in the top ten. The receptor comes from a woman in her 30s in good health and CMV-seronegative. Sequencing used PBMCs. The genes are TRBV9 and TRBJ2-7; the D gene is possibly TRBD1 (5 bases). CDR3 protein: CASSVDPGSYEQYF. CDR3 DNA sequence: TGTGCCAGCAGCGTAGACCCAGGGTCCTACGAGCAGTACTTC. Full variable domain (outside the CDR3, taken from reference TRBV9 and TRBJ2-7): DSGVTQTPKHLITATGQRVTLRCSPRSGDLSVYWYQQSLDQGLQFLIQYYNGEERAKGNILERFSAQQFPDLHSELNLSSLELGDSALYFCASSVDPGSYEQYFGPGTRLTVT.